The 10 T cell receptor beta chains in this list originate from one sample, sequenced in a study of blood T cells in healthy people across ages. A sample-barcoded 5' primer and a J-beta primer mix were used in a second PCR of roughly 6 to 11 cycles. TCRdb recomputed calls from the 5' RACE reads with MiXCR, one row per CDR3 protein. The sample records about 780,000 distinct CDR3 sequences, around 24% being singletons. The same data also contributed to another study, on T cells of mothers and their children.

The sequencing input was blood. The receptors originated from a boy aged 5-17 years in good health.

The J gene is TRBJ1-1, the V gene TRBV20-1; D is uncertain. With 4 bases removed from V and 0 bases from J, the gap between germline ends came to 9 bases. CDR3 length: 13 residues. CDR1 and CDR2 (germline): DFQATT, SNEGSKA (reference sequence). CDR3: CSATGFMNTEAFF. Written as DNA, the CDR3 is TGCAGTGCTACGGGGTTCATGAACACTGAAGCTTTCTTT.

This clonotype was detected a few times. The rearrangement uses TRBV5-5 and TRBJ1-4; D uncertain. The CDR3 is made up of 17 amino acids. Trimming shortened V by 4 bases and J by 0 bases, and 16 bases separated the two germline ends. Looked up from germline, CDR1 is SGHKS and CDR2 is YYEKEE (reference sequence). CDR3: CASSLGPFLATNEKLFF. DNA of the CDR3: TGTGCCAGCAGCCTCGGACCCTTCCTTGCAACTAATGAAAAACTGTTTTTT. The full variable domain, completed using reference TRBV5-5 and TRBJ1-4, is DAGVTQSPTHLIKTRGQQVTLRCSPISGHKSVSWYQQVLGQGPQFIFQYYEKEERGRGNFPDRFSARQFPNYSSELNVNALLLGDSALYLCASSLGPFLATNEKLFFGSGTQLSVL.

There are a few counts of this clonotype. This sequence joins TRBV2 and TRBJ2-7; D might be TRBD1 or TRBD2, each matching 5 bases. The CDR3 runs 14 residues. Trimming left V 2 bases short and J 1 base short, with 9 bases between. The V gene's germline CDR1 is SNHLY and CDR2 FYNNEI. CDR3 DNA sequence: TGTGCCAGCAGTGAATGGGACCGATCCTACGAGCAGTACTTC. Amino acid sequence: CASSEWDRSYEQYF. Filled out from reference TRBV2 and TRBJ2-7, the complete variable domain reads EPEVTQTPSHQVTQMGQEVILRCVPISNHLYFYWYRQILGQKVEFLVSFYNNEISEKSEIFDDQFSVERPDGSNFTLKIRSTKLEDSAMYFCASSEWDRSYEQYFGPGTRLTVT.

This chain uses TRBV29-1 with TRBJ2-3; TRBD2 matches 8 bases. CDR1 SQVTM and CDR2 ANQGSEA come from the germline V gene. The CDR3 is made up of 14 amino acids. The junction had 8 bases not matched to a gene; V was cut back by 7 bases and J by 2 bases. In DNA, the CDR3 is TGCAGCGGCCCCGGGGGGGCCTCCACAGATACGCAGTATTTT. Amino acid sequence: CSGPGGASTDTQYF.

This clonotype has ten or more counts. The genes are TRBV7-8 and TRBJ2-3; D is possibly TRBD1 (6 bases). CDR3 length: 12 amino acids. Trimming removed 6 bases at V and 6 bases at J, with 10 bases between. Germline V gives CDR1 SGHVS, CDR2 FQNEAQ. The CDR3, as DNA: TGTGCCAGCAGTTACACAGGGGATACGCAGTATTTT. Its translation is CASSYTGDTQYF.

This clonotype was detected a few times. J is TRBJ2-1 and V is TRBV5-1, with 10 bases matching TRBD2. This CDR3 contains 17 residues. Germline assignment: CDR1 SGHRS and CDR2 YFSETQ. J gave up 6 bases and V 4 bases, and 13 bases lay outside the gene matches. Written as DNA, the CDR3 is TGCGCCAGCAGCATGCTTAGCGGGGGGCATTATATCAATGAGCAGTTCTTC. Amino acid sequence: CASSMLSGGHYINEQFF.

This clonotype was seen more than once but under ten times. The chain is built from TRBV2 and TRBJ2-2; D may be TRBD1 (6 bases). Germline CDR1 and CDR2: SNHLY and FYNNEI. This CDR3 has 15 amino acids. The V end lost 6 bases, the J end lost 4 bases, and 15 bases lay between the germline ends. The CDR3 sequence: CASSGQLSSTGELFF. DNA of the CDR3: TGTGCCAGCAGCGGACAGCTTTCGAGCACCGGGGAGCTGTTTTTT.

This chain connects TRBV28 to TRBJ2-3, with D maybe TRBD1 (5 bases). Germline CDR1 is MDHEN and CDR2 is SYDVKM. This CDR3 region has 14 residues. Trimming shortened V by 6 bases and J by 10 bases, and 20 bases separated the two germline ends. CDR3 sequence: CASSQSQGVPSQYF. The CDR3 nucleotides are TGTGCCAGCAGCCAATCCCAAGGGGTCCCCTCGCAGTATTTT.

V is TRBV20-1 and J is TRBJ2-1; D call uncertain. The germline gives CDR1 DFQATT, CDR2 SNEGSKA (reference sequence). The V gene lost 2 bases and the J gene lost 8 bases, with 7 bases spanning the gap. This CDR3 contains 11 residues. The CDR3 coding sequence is TGCAGTGCTAGAATAGTGGATGAGCAGTTCTTC. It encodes CSARIVDEQFF.

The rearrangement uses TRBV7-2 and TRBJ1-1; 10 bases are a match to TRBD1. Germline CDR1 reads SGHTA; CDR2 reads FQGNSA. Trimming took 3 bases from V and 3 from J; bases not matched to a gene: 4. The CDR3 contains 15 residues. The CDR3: CASSLTGGHDTEAFF. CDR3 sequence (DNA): TGTGCCAGCAGCTTGACAGGGGGCCATGACACTGAAGCTTTCTTT. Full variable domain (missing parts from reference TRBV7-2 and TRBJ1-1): GAGVSQSPSNKVTEKGKDVELRCDPISGHTALYWYRQSLGQGLEFLIYFQGNSAPDKSGLPSDRFSAERTGGSVSTLTIQRTQQEDSAVYLCASSLTGGHDTEAFFGQGTRLTVV.